These T cell receptor beta chains were read from a single sample in a study of somatic mutations in cytotoxic T cells in rheumatoid arthritis. Produced via immunoSEQ multiplex PCR; TCRdb's table is partial and in-frame only. The sample carries more than 35,000 clones, about 80% recorded once. What was sequenced was CD8+ T cells sorted from blood. These receptors all come from a man aged 35 to 55 in good health. CDR3s include the opening cysteine and the closing phenylalanine or tryptophan. D genes are given only for firm matches. Part of the rows lack a size; the others show once, few, many or a class for expanded clones.

>TRBJ1-4|.|TRBD1|TRBV2
CASGGTGSTNEKLFF
TGTGCCAGCGGGGGGACAGGGAGCACTAATGAAAAACTGTTTTTT
>TRBJ1-5|.|TRBD1|TRBV2
CASSPTGYGDQPQHF
TGTGCCAGCAGTCCGACAGGGTATGGCGATCAGCCCCAGCATTTT
>TRBJ2-1|once|.|TRBV5-1
CASSLGEGSEQFF
TGCGCCAGCAGCTTGGGAGAGGGAAGTGAGCAGTTCTTC
>TRBJ2-7|.|TRBD1|TRBV27
CASSPLDRGLYEQYF
TGTGCCAGCAGTCCGTTGGACAGGGGGTTATACGAGCAGTACTTC
>TRBJ2-2|.|.|TRBV4-1
CASSQVLTGVTGELFF
TGCGCCAGCAGCCAAGTGCTTACCGGGGTAACCGGGGAGCTGTTTTTT
>TRBJ1-1|.|TRBD1|TRBV27
CASPQNPGQVVEAFF
TGTGCCAGCCCCCAGAACCCGGGACAGGTGGTTGAAGCTTTCTTT
>TRBJ1-4|.|.|TRBV6-5
CASSYGRTTNEKLFF
TGTGCCAGCAGTTACGGCAGAACAACTAATGAAAAACTGTTTTTT
>TRBJ1-1|.|.|TRBV27
CASSLVGTGSTEAFF
TGTGCCAGCAGTTTAGTGGGTACAGGGTCCACTGAAGCTTTCTTT
>TRBJ1-1|.|.|TRBV27
CASSFKGLNTEAFF
TGTGCCAGCAGTTTCAAGGGATTGAACACTGAAGCTTTCTTT
>TRBJ2-5|.|TRBD1|TRBV11-1
CASRSEGALETQYF
TGTGCCAGCAGGAGTGAGGGGGCGTTAGAGACCCAGTACTTC
>TRBJ2-1|few|.|TRBV6-5
CASSYRAMGDEQFF
TGTGCCAGCAGTTATAGAGCGATGGGGGATGAGCAGTTCTTC
>TRBJ2-7|.|.|TRBV4-1
CASSQVQGNYEQYF
TGCGCCAGCAGCCAAGTCCAAGGCAACTACGAGCAGTACTTC
>TRBJ2-7|.|TRBD1|TRBV28
CASSLPLPRTGGYEQYF
TGTGCCAGCAGTTTACCCCTGCCGAGGACAGGGGGCTACGAGCAGTACTTC
>TRBJ1-2|.|TRBD1|TRBV6-6
CASSTDRAAYGYTF
TGTGCCAGCAGTACTGACAGGGCAGCCTATGGCTACACCTTC
>TRBJ2-7|.|.|TRBV19
CASSIRAPEDYEQYF
TGTGCCAGTAGTATCCGGGCCCCGGAAGACTACGAGCAGTACTTC
>TRBJ2-7|few|.|TRBV7-6
CASSLGDLGDYEQYF
TGTGCCAGCAGCTTAGGTGACCTAGGGGACTACGAGCAGTACTTC
>TRBJ2-2|.|.|TRBV5-6
CASSLLDTGELFF
TGTGCCAGCAGCTTGTTAGATACCGGGGAGCTGTTTTTT
>TRBJ1-2|once|TRBD1|TRBV28
CASSLRDSGGYGYTF
TGTGCCAGCAGTTTGAGGGACAGCGGTGGCTATGGCTACACCTTC
>TRBJ1-5|.|.|TRBV2
CASSEYSNSNQPQHF
TGTGCCAGCAGTGAATACTCCAATAGCAATCAGCCCCAGCATTTT
>TRBJ1-1|.|TRBD1|TRBV28
CASAHRGRDEAFF
TGTGCCAGCGCCCACAGGGGGCGGGATGAAGCTTTCTTT
>TRBJ2-2|.|TRBD2|TRBV6-1
CASSGMGLENTGELFF
TGTGCCAGCAGTGGGATGGGACTAGAGAACACCGGGGAGCTGTTTTTT
>TRBJ2-3|few|.|TRBV15
CATSRELADTQYF
TGTGCCACCAGCAGAGAACTAGCAGATACGCAGTATTTT
>TRBJ1-1|few|.|TRBV28
CASRLGRDTEAFF
TGTGCCAGCAGACTAGGGAGAGACACTGAAGCTTTCTTT
>TRBJ2-7|.|.|TRBV7-8
CASSLYRDKTYEQYF
TGTGCCAGCAGCTTGTATCGGGACAAGACCTACGAGCAGTACTTC
>TRBJ1-5|.|.|TRBV7-9
CASTNGGVNQPQHF
TGTGCCAGCACCAACGGAGGGGTCAATCAGCCCCAGCATTTT
>TRBJ1-5|.|.|TRBV19
CASSIGTKPQHF
TGTGCCAGTAGTATAGGGACGAAGCCCCAGCATTTT
>TRBJ2-1|.|TRBD2|TRBV19
CASSMTGGDYNEQFF
TGTGCCAGTAGTATGACCGGGGGGGACTACAATGAGCAGTTCTTC
>TRBJ2-7|.|TRBD1|TRBV9
CASSAQTGSAEQYF
TGTGCCAGCAGCGCCCAGACAGGGTCCGCCGAGCAGTACTTC
>TRBJ2-7|.|.|TRBV28
CASSFGVEYEQYF
TGTGCCAGCAGTTTTGGGGTAGAGTACGAGCAGTACTTC
>TRBJ2-7|.|TRBD2|TRBV9
CASSYSGRSHEQYF
TGTGCCAGCAGCTATAGCGGGCGGTCTCACGAGCAGTACTTC
>TRBJ1-1|.|.|TRBV7-9
CASSYRQNNTEAFF
TGTGCCAGCAGCTACCGACAGAATAACACTGAAGCTTTCTTT
>TRBJ2-7|.|TRBD1|TRBV4-3
CASSQWTGPSYEQYF
TGCGCCAGCAGCCAATGGACAGGACCCTCCTACGAGCAGTACTTC
>TRBJ1-2|.|TRBD1|TRBV19
CASSPPGGDGYTF
TGTGCCAGTAGTCCGCCAGGGGGGGATGGCTACACCTTC
>TRBJ2-7|.|.|TRBV7-2
CASSERRDSSYEQYF
TGTGCCAGCAGCGAACGGCGGGACAGCTCCTACGAGCAGTACTTC
>TRBJ2-2|.|.|TRBV7-3
CASSLDRSNTGELFF
TGTGCCAGCAGCTTAGACCGGTCTAACACCGGGGAGCTGTTTTTT
>TRBJ2-5|.|.|TRBV2
CASSEGRAQETQYF
TGTGCCAGCAGTGAGGGTCGGGCCCAAGAGACCCAGTACTTC
>TRBJ2-7|.|TRBD1|TRBV27
CASSSGTGDYEQYF
TGTGCCAGCAGTTCCGGGACAGGGGACTACGAGCAGTACTTC
>TRBJ2-7|once|TRBD1|TRBV13
CASSSTTGTGNNEQYF
TGTGCCAGCAGCTCCACCACCGGGACAGGGAACAACGAGCAGTACTTC
>TRBJ2-2|.|TRBD2|TRBV27
CASSFSGRVTTGELFF
TGTGCCAGCAGTTTTAGCGGGCGTGTGACCACCGGGGAGCTGTTTTTT
>TRBJ2-7|.|TRBD2|TRBV7-2
CASSLGGGYEQYF
TGTGCCAGCAGCCTCGGGGGGGGATACGAGCAGTACTTC
>TRBJ2-7|.|TRBD1|TRBV27
CASSLKGQGYEQYF
TGTGCCAGCAGTTTAAAGGGACAGGGGTACGAGCAGTACTTC
>TRBJ2-7|.|.|TRBV5-1
CASSLTESYEQYF
TGCGCCAGCAGCTTAACGGAATCCTACGAGCAGTACTTC
>TRBJ1-5|few|.|TRBV18
CASSPGAQPQHF
TGTGCCAGCTCACCCGGGGCTCAGCCCCAGCATTTT
>TRBJ2-5|.|.|TRBV7-6
CASSPGPGQETQYF
TGTGCCAGCAGCCCTGGGCCGGGCCAAGAGACCCAGTACTTC